This TCR beta chain was recorded in a study of blood T cell repertoires in COVID-19. The assay was immunoSEQ multiplex PCR, and TCRdb's table has in-frame clones only and misses some. The data show 150,000 or so clones, with under 90% seen just once and roughly 0.58% held by the top ten. Per the germline V gene, CDR1 is SGHAT and CDR2 is FQNNGV. The CDR3 is 14 residues long. V lost 0 bases, J lost 7 bases, and 4 bases stayed unmatched. This chain joins TRBV11-2 and TRBJ2-3, with 7 bases fitting TRBD2. The sample was peripheral blood. This sequence was found in a man in his fifties or sixties with acute or convalescent COVID-19. The CDR3 DNA follows: TGTGCCAGCAGCTTAGAACCGGGGGGACATACGCAGTATTTT. This gives the protein CASSLEPGGHTQYF.